Listed below are T cell receptor beta chains from one sample, sequenced in a study of blood T cell repertoires in COVID-19. Clones were sequenced by immunoSEQ multiplex PCR, and TCRdb holds only the in-frame ones, with some missing. The data show some 47,000 clones, roughly 87% seen once. Sequenced material: peripheral blood. These receptors were collected from a woman at least 80 years old in a cohort sampled during active or convalescent COVID-19. Both conserved end residues are part of each CDR3. Fields, in order: J gene, V gene, CDR3 protein.

>TRBJ1-6|TRBV5-4
CASSGGWLGQANSPLHF
>TRBJ1-4|TRBV5-1
CASSLSGGGGEKLFF
>TRBJ2-7|TRBV25-1
CASSVTGTYEQYF
>TRBJ1-5|TRBV24-1
CATSDTSGTVNQPQHF
>TRBJ1-3|TRBV7-2
CASSPDSSIRFSSGNTIYF
>TRBJ2-1|TRBV7-2
CASSLNGIYEQFF
>TRBJ1-2|TRBV30
CAWGDGVNYGYTF
>TRBJ2-7|TRBV3-1/TRBV3-2
CASSDWRGGYEQYF
>TRBJ1-5|TRBV7-2
CASSLGGVPRQPQHF
>TRBJ1-5|TRBV2
CASSGLGQGASQPQHF
>TRBJ1-1|TRBV2
CASNVRGQRTEAFF
>TRBJ2-1|TRBV24-1
CATSAPLAGDSNEQFF
>TRBJ2-3|TRBV9
CASSATTGTDTQYF
>TRBJ2-2|TRBV29-1
CSVGTQGVAGELFF
>TRBJ1-4|TRBV4-3
CASSQGQHSTNEKLFF
>TRBJ1-2|TRBV11-3
CASRTGPSGGYTF
>TRBJ1-1|TRBV2
CASSDPLRNTEAFF
>TRBJ1-1|TRBV6-5
CASAGHLNTEAFF
>TRBJ2-5|TRBV7-8
CASSLSPQGGHETQYF
>TRBJ1-1|TRBV7-7
CASSPYRAGDTEAFF
>TRBJ2-2|TRBV27
CASSGQGNTGELFF
>TRBJ1-1|TRBV19
CARQGVNTEAFF
>TRBJ2-1|TRBV7-2
CASSRSGQASYNEQFF
>TRBJ2-1|TRBV2
CASRGFLRGEQFF
>TRBJ1-2|TRBV11-3
CASSFYPADRVQGNYGYTF
>TRBJ2-5|TRBV24-1
CAVQRTGGGETQYF
>TRBJ1-1|TRBV7-2
CASSLRGNTEAFF
>TRBJ1-1|TRBV7-8
CASSPDRGAFF
>TRBJ2-3|TRBV19
CASSSRRGLAGISTDTQYF
>TRBJ2-3|TRBV4-2
CASSQVRGGAQYF
>TRBJ2-7|TRBV5-1
CASSPEGLAAYEQYF
>TRBJ1-1|TRBV7-9
CASSFHGSTEAFF
>TRBJ2-7|TRBV10-3
CATRGGASYEQYF
>TRBJ2-7|TRBV6-5
CASSYPGQGADEQYF
>TRBJ1-6|TRBV6-1
CASSESLRGNSPLHF
>TRBJ1-2|TRBV7-2
CASSPTGAGGNYGYTF
>TRBJ1-2|TRBV12-3/TRBV12-4
CASRPRVSGYTF
>TRBJ1-2|TRBV10-2
CVSGTDEEPYGYTF
>TRBJ2-7|TRBV11-3
CASSRDLTYEQYF
>TRBJ1-3|TRBV5-6
CASSLPGQEYSGNTIYF